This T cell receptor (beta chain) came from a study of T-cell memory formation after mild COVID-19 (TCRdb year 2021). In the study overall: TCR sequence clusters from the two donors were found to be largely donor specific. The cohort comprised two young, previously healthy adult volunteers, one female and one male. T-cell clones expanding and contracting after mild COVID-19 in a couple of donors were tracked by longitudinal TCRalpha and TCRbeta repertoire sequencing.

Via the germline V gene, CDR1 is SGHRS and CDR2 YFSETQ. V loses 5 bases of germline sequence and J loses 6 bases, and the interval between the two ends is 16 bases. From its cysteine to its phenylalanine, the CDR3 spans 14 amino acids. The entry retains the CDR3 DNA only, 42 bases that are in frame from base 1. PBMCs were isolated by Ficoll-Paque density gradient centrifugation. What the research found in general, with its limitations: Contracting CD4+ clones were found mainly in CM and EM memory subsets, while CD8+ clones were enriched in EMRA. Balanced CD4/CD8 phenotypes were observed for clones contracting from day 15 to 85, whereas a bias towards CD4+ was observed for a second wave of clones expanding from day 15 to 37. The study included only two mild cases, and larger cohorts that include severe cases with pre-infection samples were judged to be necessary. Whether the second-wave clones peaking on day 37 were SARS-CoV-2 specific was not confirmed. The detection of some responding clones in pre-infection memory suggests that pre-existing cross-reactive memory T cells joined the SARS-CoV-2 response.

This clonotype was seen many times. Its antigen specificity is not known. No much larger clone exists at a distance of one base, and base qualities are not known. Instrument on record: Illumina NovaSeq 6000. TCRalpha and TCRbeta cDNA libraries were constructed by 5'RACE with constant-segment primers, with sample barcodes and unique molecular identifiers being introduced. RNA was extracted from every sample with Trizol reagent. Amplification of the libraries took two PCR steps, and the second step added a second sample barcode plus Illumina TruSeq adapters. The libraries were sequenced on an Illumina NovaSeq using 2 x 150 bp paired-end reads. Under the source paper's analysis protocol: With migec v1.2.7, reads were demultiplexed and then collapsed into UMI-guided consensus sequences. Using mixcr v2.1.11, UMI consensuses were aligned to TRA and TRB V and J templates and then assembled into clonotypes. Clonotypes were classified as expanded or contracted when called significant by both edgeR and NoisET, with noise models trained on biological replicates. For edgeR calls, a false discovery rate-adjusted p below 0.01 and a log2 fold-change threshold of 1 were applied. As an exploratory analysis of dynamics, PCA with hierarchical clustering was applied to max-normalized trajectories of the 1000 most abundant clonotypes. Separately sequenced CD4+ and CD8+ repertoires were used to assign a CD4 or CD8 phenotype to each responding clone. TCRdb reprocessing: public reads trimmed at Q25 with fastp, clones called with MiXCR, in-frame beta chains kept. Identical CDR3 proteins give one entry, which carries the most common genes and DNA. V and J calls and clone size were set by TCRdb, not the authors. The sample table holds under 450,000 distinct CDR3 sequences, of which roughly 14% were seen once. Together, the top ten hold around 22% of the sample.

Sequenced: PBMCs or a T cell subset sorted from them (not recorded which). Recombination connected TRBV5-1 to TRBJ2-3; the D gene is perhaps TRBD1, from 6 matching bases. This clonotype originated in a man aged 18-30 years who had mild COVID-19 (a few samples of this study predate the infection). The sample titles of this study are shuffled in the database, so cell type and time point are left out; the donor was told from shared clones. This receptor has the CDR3 CASRLQGQTDTQYF. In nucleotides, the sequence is TGCGCCAGCAGACTACAGGGCCAGACGGATACGCAGTATTTT.